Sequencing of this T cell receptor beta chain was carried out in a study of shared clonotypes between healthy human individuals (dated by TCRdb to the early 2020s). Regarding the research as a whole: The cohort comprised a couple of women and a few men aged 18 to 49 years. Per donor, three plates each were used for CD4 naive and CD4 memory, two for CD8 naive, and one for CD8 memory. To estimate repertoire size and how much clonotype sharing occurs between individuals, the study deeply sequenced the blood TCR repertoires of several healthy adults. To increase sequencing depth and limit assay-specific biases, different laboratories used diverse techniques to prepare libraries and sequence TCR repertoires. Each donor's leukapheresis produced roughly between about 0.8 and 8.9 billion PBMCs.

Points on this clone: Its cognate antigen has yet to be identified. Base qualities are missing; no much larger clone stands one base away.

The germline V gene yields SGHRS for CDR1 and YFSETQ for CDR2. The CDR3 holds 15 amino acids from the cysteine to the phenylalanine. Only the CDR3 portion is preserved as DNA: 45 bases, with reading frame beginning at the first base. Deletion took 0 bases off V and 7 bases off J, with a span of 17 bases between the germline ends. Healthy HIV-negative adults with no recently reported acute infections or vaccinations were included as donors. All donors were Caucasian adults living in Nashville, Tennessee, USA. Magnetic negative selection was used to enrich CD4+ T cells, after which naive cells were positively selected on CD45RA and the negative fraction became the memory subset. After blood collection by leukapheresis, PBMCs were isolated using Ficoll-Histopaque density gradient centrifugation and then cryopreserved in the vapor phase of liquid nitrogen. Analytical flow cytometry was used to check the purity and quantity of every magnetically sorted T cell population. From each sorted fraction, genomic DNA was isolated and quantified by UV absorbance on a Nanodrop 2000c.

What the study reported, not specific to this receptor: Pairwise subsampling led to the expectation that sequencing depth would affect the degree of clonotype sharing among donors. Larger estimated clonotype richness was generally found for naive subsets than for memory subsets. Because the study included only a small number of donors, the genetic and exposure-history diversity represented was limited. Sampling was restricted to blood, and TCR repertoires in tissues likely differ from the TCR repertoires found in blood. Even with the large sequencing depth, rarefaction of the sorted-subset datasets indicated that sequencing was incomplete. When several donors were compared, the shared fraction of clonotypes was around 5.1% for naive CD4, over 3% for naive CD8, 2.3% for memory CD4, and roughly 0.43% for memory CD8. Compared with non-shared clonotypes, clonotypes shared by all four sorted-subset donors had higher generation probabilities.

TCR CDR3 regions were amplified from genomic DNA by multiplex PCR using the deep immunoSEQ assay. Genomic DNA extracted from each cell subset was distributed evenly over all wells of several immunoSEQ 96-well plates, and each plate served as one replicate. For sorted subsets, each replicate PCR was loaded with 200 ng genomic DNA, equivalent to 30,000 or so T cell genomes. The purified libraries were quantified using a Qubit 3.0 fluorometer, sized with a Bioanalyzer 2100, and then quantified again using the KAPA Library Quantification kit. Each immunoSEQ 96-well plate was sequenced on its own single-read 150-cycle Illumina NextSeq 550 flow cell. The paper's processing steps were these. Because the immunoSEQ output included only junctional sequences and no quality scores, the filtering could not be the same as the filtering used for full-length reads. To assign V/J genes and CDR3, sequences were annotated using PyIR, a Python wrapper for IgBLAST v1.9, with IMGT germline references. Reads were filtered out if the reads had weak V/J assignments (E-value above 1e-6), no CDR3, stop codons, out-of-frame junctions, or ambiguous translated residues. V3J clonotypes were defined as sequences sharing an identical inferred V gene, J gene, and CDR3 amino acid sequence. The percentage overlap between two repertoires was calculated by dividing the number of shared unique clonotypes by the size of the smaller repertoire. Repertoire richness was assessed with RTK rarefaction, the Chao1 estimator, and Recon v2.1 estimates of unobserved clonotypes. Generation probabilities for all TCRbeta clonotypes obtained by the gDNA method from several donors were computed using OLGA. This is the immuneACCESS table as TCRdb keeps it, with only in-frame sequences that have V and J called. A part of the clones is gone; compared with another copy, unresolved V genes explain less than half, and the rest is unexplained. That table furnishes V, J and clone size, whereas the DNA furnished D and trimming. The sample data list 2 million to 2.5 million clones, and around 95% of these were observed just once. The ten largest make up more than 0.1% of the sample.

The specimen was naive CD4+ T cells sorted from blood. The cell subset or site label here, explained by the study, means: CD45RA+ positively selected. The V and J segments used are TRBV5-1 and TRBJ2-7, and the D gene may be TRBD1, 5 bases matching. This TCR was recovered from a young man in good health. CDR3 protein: CASSLVGGWSGEQYF. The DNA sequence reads TGCGCCAGCAGCTTGGTAGGTGGCTGGTCAGGGGAGCAGTACTTC.